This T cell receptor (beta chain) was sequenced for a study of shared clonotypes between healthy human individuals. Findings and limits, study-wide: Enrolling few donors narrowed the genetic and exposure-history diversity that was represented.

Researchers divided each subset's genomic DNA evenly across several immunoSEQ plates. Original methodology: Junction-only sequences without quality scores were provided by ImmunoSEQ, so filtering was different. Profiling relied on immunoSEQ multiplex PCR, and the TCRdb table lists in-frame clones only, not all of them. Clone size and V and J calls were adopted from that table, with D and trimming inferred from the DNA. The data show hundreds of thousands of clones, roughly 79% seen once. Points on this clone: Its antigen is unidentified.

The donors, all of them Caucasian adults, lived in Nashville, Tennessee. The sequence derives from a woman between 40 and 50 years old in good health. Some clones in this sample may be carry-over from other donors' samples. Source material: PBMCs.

The CDR3, as DNA: TGTGCCACCAGCAGGGACCTGGGGGGGGGCAACACCATATATTTT. It yields the protein CATSRDLGGGNTIYF. The rearrangement links TRBV15 to TRBJ1-3, with D possibly matching TRBD1 (6 bases). CDR1 and CDR2 from the germline V gene are LNHNV and YYDKDF (reference sequence). Trimming pared 3 bases from V and 7 bases from J, leaving 16 bases between. CDR3 length equals 15 residues.